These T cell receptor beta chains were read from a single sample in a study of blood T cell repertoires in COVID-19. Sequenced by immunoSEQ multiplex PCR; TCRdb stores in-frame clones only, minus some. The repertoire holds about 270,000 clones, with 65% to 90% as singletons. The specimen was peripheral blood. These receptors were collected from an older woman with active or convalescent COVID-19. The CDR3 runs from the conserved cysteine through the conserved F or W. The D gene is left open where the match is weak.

CASRPPGLASHNEQFF,TGCGCCAGCAGACCCCCGGGACTAGCGAGTCACAATGAGCAGTTCTTC,TRBD2,TRBV5-1,TRBJ2-1
CASSPAGGRETQYF,TGCGCCAGCAGCCCAGCGGGGGGGCGGGAGACCCAGTACTTC,TRBD2,TRBV4-1,TRBJ2-5
CASSIGLGLPQMRTQYF,TGTGCCAGTAGTATAGGTCTGGGACTCCCCCAGATGAGAACCCAGTACTTC,-,TRBV19,TRBJ2-5
CASSLSSYEQYF,TGTGCCAGCAGCCTGAGCTCCTACGAGCAGTACTTC,-,TRBV3-1/TRBV3-2,TRBJ2-7
CASSPPSSYEQYF,TGTGCCAGCTCACCGCCCAGCTCCTACGAGCAGTACTTC,-,TRBV18,TRBJ2-7
CASSQGRSGGWGETQYF,TGCGCCAGCAGCCAAGGGCGCAGCGGGGGTTGGGGGGAGACCCAGTACTTC,TRBD2,TRBV4-1,TRBJ2-5
CASRPSGGAHEQFF,TGTGCCAGCCGCCCTAGCGGGGGGGCGCATGAGCAGTTCTTC,TRBD2,TRBV2,TRBJ2-1
CASRNAGLAGGPGTDTQYF,TGTGCCAGCAGAAACGCGGGACTAGCGGGGGGGCCGGGCACAGATACGCAGTATTTT,TRBD2,TRBV27,TRBJ2-3
CASSPDLSTQYF,TGTGCCAGCAGCCCGGACTTAAGCACGCAGTATTTT,-,TRBV6-2/TRBV6-3,TRBJ2-3
CASSPATILGAYEQYF,TGTGCCAGCAGCCCCGCTACCATTCTAGGAGCCTACGAGCAGTACTTC,-,TRBV6-2/TRBV6-3,TRBJ2-7
CASRNQGSGNTIYF,TGTGCCAGCAGAAACCAGGGCTCTGGAAACACCATATATTTT,-,TRBV6-5,TRBJ1-3
CASSLEHWRDSYNQHF,TGTGCCAGCAGCTTAGAACATTGGAGGGACAGCTACAATCAGCATTTT,TRBD1,TRBV11-3,TRBJ1-5
CASSDSSPGSYNEQFF,TGTGCCAGCAGCGACTCATCTCCAGGCTCCTACAATGAGCAGTTCTTC,-,TRBV9,TRBJ2-1